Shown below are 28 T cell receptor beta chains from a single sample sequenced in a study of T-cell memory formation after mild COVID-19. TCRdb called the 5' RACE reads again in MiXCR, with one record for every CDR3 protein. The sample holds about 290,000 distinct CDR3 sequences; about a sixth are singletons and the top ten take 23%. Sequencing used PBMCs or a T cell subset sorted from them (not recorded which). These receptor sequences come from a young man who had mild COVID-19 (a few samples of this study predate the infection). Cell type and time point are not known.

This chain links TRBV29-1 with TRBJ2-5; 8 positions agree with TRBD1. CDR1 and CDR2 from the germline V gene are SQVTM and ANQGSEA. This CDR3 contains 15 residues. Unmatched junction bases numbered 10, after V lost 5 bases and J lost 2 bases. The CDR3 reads CSVWLLTGDQETQYF. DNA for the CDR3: TGCAGCGTTTGGCTTTTGACAGGGGATCAAGAGACCCAGTACTTC.

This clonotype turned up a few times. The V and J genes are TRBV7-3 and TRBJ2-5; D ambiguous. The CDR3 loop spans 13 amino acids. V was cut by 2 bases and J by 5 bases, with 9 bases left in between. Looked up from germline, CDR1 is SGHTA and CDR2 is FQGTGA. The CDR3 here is CASSLGHTETQYF. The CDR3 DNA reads TGTGCCAGCAGCTTAGGTCATACCGAGACCCAGTACTTC.

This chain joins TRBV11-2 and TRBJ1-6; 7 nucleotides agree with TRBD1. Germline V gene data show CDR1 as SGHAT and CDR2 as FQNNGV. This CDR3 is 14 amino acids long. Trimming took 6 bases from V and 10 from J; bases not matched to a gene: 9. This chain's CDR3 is CASRLNRGESPLHF. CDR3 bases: TGTGCCAGCAGACTTAACAGGGGAGAGTCACCCCTCCACTTT.

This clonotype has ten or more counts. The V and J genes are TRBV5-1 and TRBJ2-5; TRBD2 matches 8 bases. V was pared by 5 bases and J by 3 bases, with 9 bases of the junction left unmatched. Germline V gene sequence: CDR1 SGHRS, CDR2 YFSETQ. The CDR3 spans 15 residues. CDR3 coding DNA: TGCGCCAGCAGAAGCGGGGGACTATCAAAAGAGACCCAGTACTTC. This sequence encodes CASRSGGLSKETQYF.

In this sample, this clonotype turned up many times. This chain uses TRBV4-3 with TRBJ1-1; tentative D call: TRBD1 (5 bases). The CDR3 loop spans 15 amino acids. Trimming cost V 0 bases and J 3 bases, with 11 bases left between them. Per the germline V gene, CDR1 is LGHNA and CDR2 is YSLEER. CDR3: CASSQDDSRYTEAFF. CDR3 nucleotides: TGCGCCAGCAGCCAAGATGACAGCAGGTACACTGAAGCTTTCTTT.

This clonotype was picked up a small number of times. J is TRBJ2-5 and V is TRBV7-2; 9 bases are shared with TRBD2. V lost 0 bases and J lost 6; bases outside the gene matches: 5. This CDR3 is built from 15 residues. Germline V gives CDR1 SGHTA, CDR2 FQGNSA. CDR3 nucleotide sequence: TGTGCCAGCAGCTTAGCTTTGAGCGGGGGGAAGACCCAGTACTTC. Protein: CASSLALSGGKTQYF.

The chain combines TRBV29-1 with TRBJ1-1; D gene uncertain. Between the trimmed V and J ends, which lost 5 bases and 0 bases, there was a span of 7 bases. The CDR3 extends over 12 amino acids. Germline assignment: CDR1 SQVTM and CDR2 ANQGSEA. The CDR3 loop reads CSVSILNTEAFF. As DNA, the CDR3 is TGCAGCGTTTCGATCCTGAACACTGAAGCTTTCTTT.

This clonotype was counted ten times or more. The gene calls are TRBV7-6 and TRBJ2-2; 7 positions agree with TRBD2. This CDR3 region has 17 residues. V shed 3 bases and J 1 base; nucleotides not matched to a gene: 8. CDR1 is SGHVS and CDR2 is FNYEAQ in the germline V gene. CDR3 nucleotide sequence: TGTGCCAGCAGCTTTAGAGAGGCGGGGGAGAACACCGGGGAGCTGTTTTTT. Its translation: CASSFREAGENTGELFF.

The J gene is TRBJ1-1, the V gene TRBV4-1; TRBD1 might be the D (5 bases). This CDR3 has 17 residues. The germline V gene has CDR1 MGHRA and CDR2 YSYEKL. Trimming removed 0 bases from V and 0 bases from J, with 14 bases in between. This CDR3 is CASSQDGGWVMNTEAFF. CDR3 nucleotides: TGCGCCAGCAGCCAAGATGGGGGTTGGGTCATGAACACTGAAGCTTTCTTT.

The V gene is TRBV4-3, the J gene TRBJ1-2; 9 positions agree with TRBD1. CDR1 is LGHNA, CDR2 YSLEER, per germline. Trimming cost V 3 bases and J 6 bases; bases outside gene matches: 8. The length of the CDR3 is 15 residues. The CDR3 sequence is CASSHTDRGRNGYTF. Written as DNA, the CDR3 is TGCGCCAGCAGCCATACGGACAGGGGACGCAATGGCTACACCTTC.

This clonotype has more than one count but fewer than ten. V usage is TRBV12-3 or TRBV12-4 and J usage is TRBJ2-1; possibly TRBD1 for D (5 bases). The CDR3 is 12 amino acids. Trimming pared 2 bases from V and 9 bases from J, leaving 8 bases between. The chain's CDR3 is CASSLQGIEQFF. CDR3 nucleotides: TGTGCCAGCAGTTTACAGGGTATTGAGCAGTTCTTC.

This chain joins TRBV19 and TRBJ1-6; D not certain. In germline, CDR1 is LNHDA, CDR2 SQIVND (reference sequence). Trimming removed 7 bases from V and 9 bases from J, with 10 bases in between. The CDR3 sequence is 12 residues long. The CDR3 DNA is TGTGCCAGTAAGGAGGGAGGTTCACCCCTCCACTTT. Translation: CASKEGGSPLHF.

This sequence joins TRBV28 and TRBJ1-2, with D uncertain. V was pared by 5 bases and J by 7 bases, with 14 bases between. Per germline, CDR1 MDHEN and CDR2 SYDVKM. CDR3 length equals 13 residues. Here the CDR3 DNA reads TGTGCCAGCAGTATGCCTATACAGTCTGGCTACACCTTC. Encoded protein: CASSMPIQSGYTF.

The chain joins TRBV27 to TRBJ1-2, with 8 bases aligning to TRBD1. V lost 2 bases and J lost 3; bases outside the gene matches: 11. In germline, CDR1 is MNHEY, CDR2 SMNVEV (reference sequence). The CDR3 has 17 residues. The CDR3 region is CASSLRQGIPFYYGYTF. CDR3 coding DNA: TGTGCCAGCAGTTTAAGACAGGGGATACCGTTTTACTATGGCTACACCTTC.

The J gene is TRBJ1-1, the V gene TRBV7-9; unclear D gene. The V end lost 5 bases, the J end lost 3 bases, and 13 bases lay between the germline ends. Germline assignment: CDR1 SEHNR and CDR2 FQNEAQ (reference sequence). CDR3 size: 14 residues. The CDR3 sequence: CASSTDPLDTEAFF. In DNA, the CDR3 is TGTGCCAGCAGCACGGACCCACTGGACACTGAAGCTTTCTTT.

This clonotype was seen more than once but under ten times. The CDR3 region is CASSGAGGGTDTQYF. The CDR3 DNA sequence: TGTGCCAGCAGTGGGGCGGGTGGTGGCACAGATACGCAGTATTTT. The chain combines TRBV2 with TRBJ2-3; D may be TRBD2 (5 bases). The ends were cut back, 4 bases at V and 1 base at J, with 12 bases in the middle. Germline CDR1 SNHLY, CDR2 FYNNEI. CDR3 length: 15 amino acids.

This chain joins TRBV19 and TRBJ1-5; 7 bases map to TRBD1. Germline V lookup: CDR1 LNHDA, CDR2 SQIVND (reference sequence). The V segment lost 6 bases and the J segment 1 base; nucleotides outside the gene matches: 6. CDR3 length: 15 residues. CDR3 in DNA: TGTGCCAGTAGCGCACAGGGGTCGAGCAATCAGCCCCAGCATTTT. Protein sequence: CASSAQGSSNQPQHF.

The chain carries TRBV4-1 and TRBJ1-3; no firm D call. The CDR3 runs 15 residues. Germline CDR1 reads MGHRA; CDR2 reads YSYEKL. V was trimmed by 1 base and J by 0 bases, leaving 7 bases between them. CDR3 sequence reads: CASSQGQLSGNTIYF. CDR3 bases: TGCGCCAGCAGCCAAGGGCAACTCTCTGGAAACACCATATATTTT.

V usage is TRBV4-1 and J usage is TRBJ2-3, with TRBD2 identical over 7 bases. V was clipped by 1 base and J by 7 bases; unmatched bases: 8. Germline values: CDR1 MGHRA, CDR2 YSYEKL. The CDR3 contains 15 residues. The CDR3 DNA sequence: TGCGCCAGCAGCCAAGCCGGGGGGAGGGCGAATACGCAGTATTTT. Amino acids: CASSQAGGRANTQYF.

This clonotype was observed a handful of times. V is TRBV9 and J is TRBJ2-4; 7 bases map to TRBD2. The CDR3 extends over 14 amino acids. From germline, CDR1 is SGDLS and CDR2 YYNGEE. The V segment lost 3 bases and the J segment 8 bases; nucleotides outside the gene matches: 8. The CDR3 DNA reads TGTGCCAGCAGCGCTCTCGGGGCGGGGGACATTCAGTACTTC. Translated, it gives CASSALGAGDIQYF.

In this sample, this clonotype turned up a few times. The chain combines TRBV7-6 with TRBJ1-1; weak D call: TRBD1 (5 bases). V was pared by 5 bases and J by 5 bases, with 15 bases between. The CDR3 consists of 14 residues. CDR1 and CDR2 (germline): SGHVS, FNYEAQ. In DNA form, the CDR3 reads TGTGCCAGCAGCCAAGCATATCGGGGGACTGAAGCTTTCTTT. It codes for CASSQAYRGTEAFF. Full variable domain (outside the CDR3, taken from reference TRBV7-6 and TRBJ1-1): GAGVSQSPRYKVTKRGQDVALRCDPISGHVSLYWYRQALGQGPEFLTYFNYEAQQDKSGLPNDRFSAERPEGSISTLTIQRTEQRDSAMYRCASSQAYRGTEAFFGQGTRLTVV.

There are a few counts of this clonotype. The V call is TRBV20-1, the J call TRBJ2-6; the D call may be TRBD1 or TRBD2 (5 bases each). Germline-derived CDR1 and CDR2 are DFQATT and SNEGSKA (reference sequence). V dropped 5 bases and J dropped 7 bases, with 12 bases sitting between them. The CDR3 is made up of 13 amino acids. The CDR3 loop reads CSASGTAANVLTF. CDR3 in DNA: TGCAGTGCTTCCGGGACGGCAGCCAACGTCCTGACTTTC.

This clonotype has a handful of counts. CDR3 region: CASSNPRGGTEAFF. DNA for the CDR3: TGTGCCAGCAGCAACCCCCGCGGGGGCACTGAAGCTTTCTTT. This chain links TRBV6-5 with TRBJ1-1; TRBD1 is a possible D gene (5 bases). The CDR3 loop spans 14 amino acids. From germline, CDR1 is MNHEY and CDR2 SVGAGI. Trimming cost V 6 bases and J 4 bases, with 15 bases left between them.

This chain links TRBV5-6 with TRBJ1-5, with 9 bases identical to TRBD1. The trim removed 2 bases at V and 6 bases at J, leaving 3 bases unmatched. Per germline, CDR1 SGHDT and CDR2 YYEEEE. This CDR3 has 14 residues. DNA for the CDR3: TGTGCCAGCAGCTTAGGACAGGGGATTCAGCCCCAGCATTTT. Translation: CASSLGQGIQPQHF.

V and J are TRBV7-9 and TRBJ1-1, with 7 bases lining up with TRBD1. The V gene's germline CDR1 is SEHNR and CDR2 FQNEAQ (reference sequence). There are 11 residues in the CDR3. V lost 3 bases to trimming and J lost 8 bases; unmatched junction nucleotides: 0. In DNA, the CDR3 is TGTGCCAGCAGCTTGGACAGGGAAGCTTTCTTT. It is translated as CASSLDREAFF.

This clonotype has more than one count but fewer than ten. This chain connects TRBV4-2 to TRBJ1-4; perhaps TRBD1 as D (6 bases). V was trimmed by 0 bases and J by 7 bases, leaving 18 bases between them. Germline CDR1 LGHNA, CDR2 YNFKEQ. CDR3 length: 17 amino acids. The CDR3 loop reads CASSQDAARGYSEKLFF. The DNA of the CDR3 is TGTGCCAGCAGCCAAGATGCGGCCAGGGGCTATAGTGAAAAACTGTTTTTT.

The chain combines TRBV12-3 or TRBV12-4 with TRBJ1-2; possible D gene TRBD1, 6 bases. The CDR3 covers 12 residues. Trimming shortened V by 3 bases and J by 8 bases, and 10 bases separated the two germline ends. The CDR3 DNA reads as TGTGCCAGCAGTTTTAGGAGGGGGGGCTACACCTTC. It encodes CASSFRRGGYTF.

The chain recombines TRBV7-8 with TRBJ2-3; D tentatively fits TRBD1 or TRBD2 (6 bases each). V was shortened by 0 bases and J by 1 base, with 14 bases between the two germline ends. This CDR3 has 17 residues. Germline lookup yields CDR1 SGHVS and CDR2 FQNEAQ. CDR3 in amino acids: CASSLARLRGGTDTQYF. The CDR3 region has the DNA TGTGCCAGCAGCTTAGCGCGTCTTAGGGGGGGCACAGATACGCAGTATTTT.